The rows below give T cell receptor beta chains drawn from one sample of a study of cytomegalovirus exposure and HLA in healthy donors. The data were produced by immunoSEQ multiplex PCR, yet TCRdb's version contains in-frame clones alone and is incomplete. The sample comprises around 170,000 clones, about 85% of which are singletons, and approximately 3.9% rests with the top ten. Specimen: PBMCs. All receptors come from a man aged 45 to 65 in good health and CMV-seronegative. Both conserved end residues are part of each CDR3. Fields, in order: clone size, V gene, D gene, J gene, CDR3 protein, CDR3 DNA. D genes are given only for firm matches. Clone size is shown for a subset of rows, as once, few, many or a class of expanded clone.

>.|TRBV27|.|TRBJ1-1
CASSRNLGNTEAFF
TGTGCCAGCAGTCGCAACCTAGGGAACACTGAAGCTTTCTTT
>.|TRBV27|TRBD2|TRBJ2-7
CASSLGGSSYEQYF
TGTGCCAGCAGTTTGGGAGGGAGCTCCTACGAGCAGTACTTC
>.|TRBV5-4|.|TRBJ1-1
CASSVAGGSRMNTEAFF
TGTGCCAGCAGCGTTGCGGGGGGTAGTCGAATGAACACTGAAGCTTTCTTT
>.|TRBV5-3|TRBD1|TRBJ1-1
CASTEDRGGTEAFF
TGTGCCAGTACCGAGGACAGGGGGGGCACTGAAGCTTTCTTT
>.|TRBV30|.|TRBJ1-2
CAWGEEYYGYTF
TGTGCCTGGGGCGAGGAATACTATGGCTACACCTTC
>.|TRBV9|.|TRBJ2-5
CASSVGPTQYF
TGTGCCAGCAGCGTGGGGCCGACCCAGTACTTC
>once|TRBV7-9|.|TRBJ1-6
CSSSPSGAINSPLHF
TGTTCCAGCAGCCCCTCAGGGGCTATTAATTCACCCCTCCACTTT
>once|TRBV19|.|TRBJ1-6
CASSLMALGSPLHF
TGTGCCAGTAGTCTCATGGCCCTAGGTTCACCCCTCCACTTT
>.|TRBV10-2|.|TRBJ1-2
CASSEPGTTYF
TGCGCCAGCAGTGAGCCCGGGACAACCTACTTC
>.|TRBV9|.|TRBJ1-6
CASSVEGDGNSPLHF
TGTGCCAGCAGCGTAGAGGGGGATGGGAATTCACCCCTCCACTTT
>.|TRBV28|TRBD1|TRBJ1-1
CASSSTGGRAFF
TGTGCCAGCAGTTCCACAGGGGGCAGGGCTTTCTTT
>.|TRBV10-3|TRBD1|TRBJ1-2
CAISESRGTGSAYGYTF
TGTGCCATCAGTGAGTCCAGAGGGACAGGCTCGGCCTATGGCTACACCTTC
>.|TRBV18|.|TRBJ2-7
CASSPQGGSSYEQYF
TGTGCCAGCTCACCGCAAGGTGGGAGCTCCTACGAGCAGTACTTC
>.|TRBV4-3|.|TRBJ1-2
CASSQAGTSYGYTF
TGCGCCAGCAGCCAAGCAGGGACAAGCTATGGCTACACCTTC
>.|TRBV18|.|TRBJ1-5
CASSPASTEYQPQHF
TGTGCCAGCTCACCGGCTAGCACAGAATATCAGCCCCAGCATTTT
>.|TRBV19|.|TRBJ2-2
CALRGGGPNTGELFF
TGTGCCCTTAGGGGCGGGGGCCCGAACACCGGGGAGCTGTTTTTT
>.|TRBV6-5|TRBD2|TRBJ2-4
CASSYGEGPKNIQYF
TGTGCCAGCAGTTACGGGGAGGGCCCCAAAAACATTCAGTACTTC
>.|TRBV27|TRBD2|TRBJ2-2
CASSFPGGANTGELFF
TGTGCCAGCAGTTTCCCGGGGGGGGCGAACACCGGGGAGCTGTTTTTT
>.|TRBV6-6|.|TRBJ2-7
CAGGGGFLYEQYF
TGTGCCGGAGGGGGAGGGTTTCTCTACGAGCAGTACTTC
>.|TRBV27|.|TRBJ2-3
CASSFSGWDGTDTQYF
TGTGCCAGCAGTTTCAGCGGGTGGGACGGCACAGATACGCAGTATTTT
>few|TRBV19|.|TRBJ2-3
CASSAGFTDTQYF
TGTGCCAGTAGCGCGGGATTCACAGATACGCAGTATTTT
>.|TRBV14|.|TRBJ2-3
CANSQGDRITDTQYF
TGTGCCAACAGCCAAGGAGACAGGATCACAGATACGCAGTATTTT
>.|TRBV7-2|.|TRBJ2-1
CASSLPGGTGYNEQFF
TGTGCCAGCAGCCTACCGGGGGGGACAGGGTACAATGAGCAGTTCTTC